Reported below is one T cell receptor (beta chain). This sample stems from a study of blood T cell repertoires in COVID-19. Study as a whole: Some COVID-19 samples were acute and others convalescent; all came from the United States, Italy and Spain.

Authors' analysis steps: Researchers report that nucleated cell counts were estimated from reference gene primer amplification. Measured with immunoSEQ multiplex PCR; TCRdb has only the in-frame clones, and not every one. The D gene and trimming were derived from the DNA, and the V and J assignments and clone size from that table. This sample has just under 60,000 clones, with roughly 80% found just once. Germline lookup yields CDR1 LNHDA and CDR2 SQIVND (reference sequence). V was clipped by 6 bases and J by 4 bases, with 15 bases between them. The CDR3 sequence is 14 residues long. Patients at the Seattle site were enrolled during active infection and followed longitudinally.

V gene TRBV19 combines with J gene TRBJ1-2, with a possible D match to TRBD1 (5 bases). The sequencing sample was made of peripheral blood. This TCR was recovered from a man older than 75 with COVID-19, enrolled during active disease. The CDR3 sequence is CASSVGGVSYGYTF. In nucleotides, the CDR3 is TGTGCCAGTAGCGTTGGGGGGGTTAGCTATGGCTACACCTTC.